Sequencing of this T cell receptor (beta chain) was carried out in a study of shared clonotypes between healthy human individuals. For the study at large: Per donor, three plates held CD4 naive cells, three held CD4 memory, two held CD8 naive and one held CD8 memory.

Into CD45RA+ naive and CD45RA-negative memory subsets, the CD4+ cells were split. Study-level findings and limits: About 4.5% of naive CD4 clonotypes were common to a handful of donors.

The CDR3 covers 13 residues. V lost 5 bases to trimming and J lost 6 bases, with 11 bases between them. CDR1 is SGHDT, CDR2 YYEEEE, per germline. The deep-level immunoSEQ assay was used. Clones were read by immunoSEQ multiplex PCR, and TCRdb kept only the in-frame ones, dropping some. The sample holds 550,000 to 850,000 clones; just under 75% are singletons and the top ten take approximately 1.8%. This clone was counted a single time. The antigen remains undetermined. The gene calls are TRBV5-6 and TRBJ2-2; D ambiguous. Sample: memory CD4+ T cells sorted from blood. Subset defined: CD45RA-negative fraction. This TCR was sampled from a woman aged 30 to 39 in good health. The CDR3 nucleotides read TGTGCCAGCAGACCCAGGTTCGCCGGGGAGCTGTTTTTT. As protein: CASRPRFAGELFF. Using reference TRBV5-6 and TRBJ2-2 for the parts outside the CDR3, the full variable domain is DAGVTQSPTHLIKTRGQQVTLRCSPKSGHDTVSWYQQALGQGPQFIFQYYEEEERQRGNFPDRFSGHQFPNYSSELNVNALLLGDSALYLCASRPRFAGELFFGEGSRLTVL.